This is a list of T cell receptor beta chains from one sample in a study of blood T cell repertoires in COVID-19. Generated by immunoSEQ multiplex PCR, the TCRdb table keeps only in-frame clones and is missing some. This sample yields approximately 240,000 clones, of which roughly 84% are seen a single time; 2.1% belongs to the top ten. The material sequenced was peripheral blood. These receptors originate from a woman aged 40 to 49 who had recovered from COVID-19. CDR3s include the opening cysteine and the closing phenylalanine or tryptophan. The D gene is left open where the match is weak. Clone size appears in some rows only: once, few, many, or a class for an expanded clone.

d_gene: TRBD1; v_gene: TRBV27; abundance: NA; j_gene: TRBJ2-5; CDR3aa: CASSLPHAPQTGAKETQYF; CDR3nt: TGTGCCAGCAGTTTACCCCATGCCCCTCAGACAGGGGCGAAAGAGACCCAGTACTTC
d_gene: TRBD1; v_gene: TRBV30; abundance: NA; j_gene: TRBJ1-4; CDR3aa: CAWRPGTANEKLFF; CDR3nt: TGTGCCTGGAGGCCCGGGACAGCTAATGAAAAACTGTTTTTT
d_gene: TRBD1; v_gene: TRBV5-5; abundance: NA; j_gene: TRBJ1-2; CDR3aa: CASSTRDRVSGYTF; CDR3nt: TGTGCCAGCAGCACGCGGGACAGGGTTTCTGGCTACACCTTC
d_gene: NA; v_gene: TRBV5-4; abundance: NA; j_gene: TRBJ2-3; CDR3aa: CASSFGQRTDTQYF; CDR3nt: TGTGCCAGCAGCTTCGGACAGCGCACAGATACGCAGTATTTT
d_gene: NA; v_gene: TRBV3-1/TRBV3-2; abundance: once; j_gene: TRBJ1-2; CDR3aa: CASSQDRGGDGYTF; CDR3nt: TGTGCCAGCAGCCAAGATAGAGGGGGGGATGGCTACACCTTC
d_gene: TRBD1; v_gene: TRBV7-9; abundance: NA; j_gene: TRBJ2-3; CDR3aa: CASILGGELTDTQYF; CDR3nt: TGTGCCAGCATCCTAGGGGGCGAATTGACAGATACGCAGTATTTT
d_gene: TRBD2; v_gene: TRBV11-3; abundance: NA; j_gene: TRBJ2-7; CDR3aa: CASKPEGAGGYEQYF; CDR3nt: TGTGCCAGCAAGCCGGAGGGAGCGGGAGGATACGAGCAGTACTTC
d_gene: TRBD1; v_gene: TRBV27; abundance: NA; j_gene: TRBJ1-4; CDR3aa: CASSTRTGGVEKLFF; CDR3nt: TGTGCCAGCAGTACCCGGACAGGGGGCGTTGAAAAACTGTTTTTT
d_gene: TRBD2; v_gene: TRBV24-1; abundance: NA; j_gene: TRBJ2-5; CDR3aa: CATSELGLAGSQETQYF; CDR3nt: TGTGCCACCAGTGAATTGGGACTAGCGGGAAGCCAAGAGACCCAGTACTTC
d_gene: TRBD2; v_gene: TRBV7-2; abundance: NA; j_gene: TRBJ2-1; CDR3aa: CASSSLRGSYNEQFF; CDR3nt: TGTGCCAGCAGCTCCCTGCGGGGGTCCTACAATGAGCAGTTCTTC
d_gene: TRBD1; v_gene: TRBV19; abundance: NA; j_gene: TRBJ2-7; CDR3aa: CASSIDRAYEQYF; CDR3nt: TGTGCCAGTAGTATTGACAGGGCCTACGAGCAGTACTTC
d_gene: TRBD2; v_gene: TRBV24-1; abundance: NA; j_gene: TRBJ2-1; CDR3aa: CATSVILAGGGHEQFF; CDR3nt: TGTGCCACCAGTGTCATACTAGCGGGAGGAGGCCATGAGCAGTTCTTC
d_gene: TRBD2; v_gene: TRBV3-1/TRBV3-2; abundance: NA; j_gene: TRBJ2-3; CDR3aa: CASSHSRTSVSTDTQYF; CDR3nt: TGTGCCAGCAGCCATTCAAGGACTAGCGTTAGCACAGATACGCAGTATTTT
d_gene: NA; v_gene: TRBV6-2/TRBV6-3; abundance: NA; j_gene: TRBJ2-5; CDR3aa: CASSWLGQGQETQYF; CDR3nt: TGTGCCAGCAGTTGGCTGGGGCAGGGGCAAGAGACCCAGTACTTC
d_gene: TRBD1; v_gene: TRBV28; abundance: NA; j_gene: TRBJ1-2; CDR3aa: CASSLGRDRVGDGYTF; CDR3nt: TGTGCCAGCAGTTTGGGCCGGGACAGGGTGGGGGATGGCTACACCTTC
d_gene: TRBD1; v_gene: TRBV6-5; abundance: many; j_gene: TRBJ1-5; CDR3aa: CASRKDRNQPQHF; CDR3nt: TGTGCCAGCAGGAAGGACAGGAATCAGCCCCAGCATTTT
d_gene: TRBD2; v_gene: TRBV4-2; abundance: NA; j_gene: TRBJ2-1; CDR3aa: CASSQEQREGRTNEQFF; CDR3nt: TGTGCCAGCAGCCAAGAACAGCGGGAGGGGAGGACCAATGAGCAGTTCTTC
d_gene: TRBD1; v_gene: TRBV3-1/TRBV3-2; abundance: NA; j_gene: TRBJ2-2; CDR3aa: CASRLMKQGAQNTGELFF; CDR3nt: TGTGCCAGCAGACTAATGAAACAGGGGGCACAGAACACCGGGGAGCTGTTTTTT
d_gene: NA; v_gene: TRBV7-7; abundance: NA; j_gene: TRBJ2-2; CDR3aa: CASSRGNTGELFF; CDR3nt: TGTGCTAGCAGCCGAGGGAACACCGGGGAGCTGTTTTTT
d_gene: NA; v_gene: TRBV29-1; abundance: once; j_gene: TRBJ1-2; CDR3aa: CSVELTEVNYGYTF; CDR3nt: TGCAGCGTTGAACTGACAGAGGTAAACTATGGCTACACCTTC
d_gene: TRBD1; v_gene: TRBV18; abundance: once; j_gene: TRBJ2-1; CDR3aa: CASSPGTGTYNEQFF; CDR3nt: TGTGCCAGCTCACCAGGGACAGGGACCTACAATGAGCAGTTCTTC
d_gene: TRBD2; v_gene: TRBV11-3; abundance: NA; j_gene: TRBJ2-7; CDR3aa: CASSGLASYEQYF; CDR3nt: TGTGCCAGCAGCGGACTAGCGTCCTACGAGCAGTACTTC
d_gene: TRBD1; v_gene: TRBV7-6; abundance: once; j_gene: TRBJ1-4; CDR3aa: CASSTRQGADGEKLFF; CDR3nt: TGTGCCAGCAGCACCAGACAGGGGGCTGATGGCGAAAAACTGTTTTTT
d_gene: TRBD2; v_gene: TRBV5-1; abundance: NA; j_gene: TRBJ2-7; CDR3aa: CASSGGSGSYEQYF; CDR3nt: TGCGCCAGCAGCGGGGGTAGCGGGAGCTACGAGCAGTACTTC
d_gene: TRBD2; v_gene: TRBV12-3/TRBV12-4; abundance: once; j_gene: TRBJ2-7; CDR3aa: CATGGTTYYEQYF; CDR3nt: TGTGCCACCGGGGGGACTACTTACTACGAGCAGTACTTC
d_gene: NA; v_gene: TRBV5-6; abundance: NA; j_gene: TRBJ2-1; CDR3aa: CASSLQRRAGFYEQFF; CDR3nt: TGTGCCAGCAGCTTACAACGGAGGGCCGGTTTCTATGAGCAGTTCTTC
d_gene: TRBD1; v_gene: TRBV7-8; abundance: NA; j_gene: TRBJ2-7; CDR3aa: CASSLSRQGIHEQYF; CDR3nt: TGTGCCAGCAGCTTATCCCGACAGGGGATTCACGAGCAGTACTTC
d_gene: TRBD1; v_gene: TRBV11-2; abundance: NA; j_gene: TRBJ1-2; CDR3aa: CASSPVVDRGYGYTF; CDR3nt: TGTGCCAGCAGCCCAGTGGTGGACAGGGGGTATGGCTACACCTTC
d_gene: NA; v_gene: TRBV7-2; abundance: NA; j_gene: TRBJ2-7; CDR3aa: CASSLAGGSYEQYF; CDR3nt: TGTGCCAGCAGCTTAGCCGGAGGATCCTACGAGCAGTACTTC
d_gene: NA; v_gene: TRBV6-2/TRBV6-3; abundance: NA; j_gene: TRBJ1-3; CDR3aa: CASSPDSLSGNTIYF; CDR3nt: TGTGCCAGCAGCCCCGACAGCCTCTCTGGAAACACCATATATTTT
d_gene: NA; v_gene: TRBV6-2/TRBV6-3; abundance: NA; j_gene: TRBJ2-1; CDR3aa: CASSLPGVGDEQFF; CDR3nt: TGTGCCAGCAGCTTACCGGGAGTCGGGGATGAGCAGTTCTTC
d_gene: NA; v_gene: TRBV12-5; abundance: NA; j_gene: TRBJ1-4; CDR3aa: CASGLGSGRVVEKLFF; CDR3nt: TGTGCTAGTGGTTTGGGTTCGGGCAGGGTGGTTGAAAAACTGTTTTTT
d_gene: NA; v_gene: TRBV3-1/TRBV3-2; abundance: NA; j_gene: TRBJ2-2; CDR3aa: CASSLGTPINTGELFF; CDR3nt: TGTGCCAGCAGCCTCGGGACACCTATTAACACCGGGGAGCTGTTTTTT
d_gene: NA; v_gene: TRBV29-1; abundance: NA; j_gene: TRBJ1-2; CDR3aa: CSGSSGERYGYTF; CDR3nt: TGCAGCGGATCAAGCGGCGAAAGATATGGCTACACCTTC
d_gene: TRBD1; v_gene: TRBV27; abundance: NA; j_gene: TRBJ1-2; CDR3aa: CASSRDRVGYTF; CDR3nt: TGTGCCAGCAGCCGGGACAGGGTCGGCTACACCTTC
d_gene: NA; v_gene: TRBV5-6; abundance: NA; j_gene: TRBJ2-7; CDR3aa: CASSFPSSYEQYF; CDR3nt: TGTGCCAGCAGCTTCCCTAGCTCCTACGAGCAGTACTTC
d_gene: NA; v_gene: TRBV7-9; abundance: NA; j_gene: TRBJ1-2; CDR3aa: CASSLRSGGYTF; CDR3nt: TGTGCCAGCAGCCTAAGGTCGGGTGGCTACACCTTC
d_gene: TRBD1; v_gene: TRBV7-2; abundance: NA; j_gene: TRBJ1-2; CDR3aa: CASSRPDRDRYGYTF; CDR3nt: TGTGCCAGCAGCCGCCCCGACAGGGATCGTTATGGCTACACCTTC